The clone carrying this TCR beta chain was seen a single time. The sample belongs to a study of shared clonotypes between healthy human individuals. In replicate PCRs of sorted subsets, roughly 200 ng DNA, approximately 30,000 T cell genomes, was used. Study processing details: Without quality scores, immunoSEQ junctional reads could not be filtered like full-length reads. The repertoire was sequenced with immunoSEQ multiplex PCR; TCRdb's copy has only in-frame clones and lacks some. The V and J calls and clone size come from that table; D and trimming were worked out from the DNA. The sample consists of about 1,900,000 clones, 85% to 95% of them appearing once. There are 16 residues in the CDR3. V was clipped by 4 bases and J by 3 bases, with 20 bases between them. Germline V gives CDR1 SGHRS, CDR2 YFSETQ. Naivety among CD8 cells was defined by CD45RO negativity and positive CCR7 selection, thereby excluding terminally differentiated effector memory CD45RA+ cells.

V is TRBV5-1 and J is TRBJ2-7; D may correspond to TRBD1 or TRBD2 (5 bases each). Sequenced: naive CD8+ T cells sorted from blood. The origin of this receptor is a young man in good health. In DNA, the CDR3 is TGCGCCAGCAGCCCCCCGCAAGGGGACCCTTTCTACGAGCAGTACTTC. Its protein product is CASSPPQGDPFYEQYF.